Below, 27 T cell receptor beta chains from the same sample are listed, as sequenced in a study of human T cells and chemical hapten exposure. Documented time point: patch test 3, about 24 weeks after DPC sensitization. Treatment defined: therapeutic diphenylcyclopropenone sensitization with weekly scalp DPC. TCRdb recomputed calls from the RACE reads with MiXCR, one row per CDR3 protein. The sample records 99,000 or so distinct CDR3 sequences, under 40% being singletons. The sequenced sample was whole blood, obtained in connection with sensitization to the hapten diphenylcyclopropenone (DPC). Source of these receptors: a man in his forties with alopecia areata. Some clones in this sample may be carry-over from other donors' samples.

The chain carries TRBV7-3 and TRBJ2-7; TRBD1 matches at 8 bases. V lost 1 base, J lost 7 bases, and 3 bases stayed unmatched. CDR3 size: 13 residues. Germline V gene lookup returns CDR1 SGHTA and CDR2 FQGTGA. This chain's CDR3 is CASSLRQGWEQYF. DNA of the CDR3: TGTGCCAGCAGCTTAAGACAGGGGTGGGAGCAGTACTTC.

This sequence joins TRBV29-1 and TRBJ2-1; 15 positions agree with TRBD2. Losses at the gene ends were 7 bases for V and 9 bases for J; bases not matched to a gene: 7. The CDR3 contains 14 residues. Germline CDR1 SQVTM, CDR2 ANQGSEA. The CDR3 bases are TGCAGCGACGGGACTAGCGGGAGGTGGGGTGAGCAGTTCTTC. Translation gives CSDGTSGRWGEQFF.

The chain joins TRBV5-4 to TRBJ2-1; 8 positions match TRBD2. The CDR3 runs 15 residues. Germline V lookup: CDR1 SGHNT, CDR2 YYREEE (reference sequence). With 2 bases clipped from V and 8 bases from J, the junction kept 9 bases outside the gene matches. Written as DNA, the CDR3 is TGTGCCAGCAGCTTCGGATCGGGAGGGTTGGATGAGCAGTTCTTC. This encodes CASSFGSGGLDEQFF.

This clonotype appeared a few times. The chain joins TRBV29-1 to TRBJ2-1, with D perhaps TRBD1 (6 bases). The CDR3 spans 13 residues. V gave up 7 bases and J gave up 5 bases, with 15 bases separating them. Germline loops: CDR1 SQVTM, CDR2 ANQGSEA. The CDR3 DNA reads TGCAGCGGGACAACAGGGATCGACAATGAGCAGTTCTTC. Translating gives CSGTTGIDNEQFF.

This clonotype was seen a handful of times. V gene TRBV29-1 combines with J gene TRBJ2-3; TRBD2 matches 9 bases. The trim removed 2 bases at V and 2 bases at J, leaving 5 bases unmatched. The CDR3 runs 15 residues. Germline CDR1 reads SQVTM; CDR2 reads ANQGSEA. DNA of the CDR3: TGCAGCGTTGAACTGTTAGCGGGAGCCACAGATACGCAGTATTTT. This gives the protein CSVELLAGATDTQYF.

This clonotype was found a few times. The rearrangement links TRBV28 to TRBJ2-1; D is uncertain. The CDR3 length is 15 residues. Trimming shortened V by 5 bases and J by 0 bases, and 11 bases separated the two germline ends. Germline-derived CDR1 and CDR2 are MDHEN and SYDVKM. The CDR3 DNA is TGTGCCAGCAGTCTTCCAATAAGCTCCTACAATGAGCAGTTCTTC. Its translation is CASSLPISSYNEQFF.

This clonotype was picked up a small number of times. The rearrangement joins TRBV18 to TRBJ1-1, with D maybe TRBD1 (6 bases). The CDR3 consists of 16 residues. Trimming removed 4 bases from V and 0 bases from J, with 15 bases in between. The germline CDR1 and CDR2 sequences are KGHSH and LQKENI. DNA for the CDR3: TGTGCCAGCTCACTTGCGACGGGGGCCTTGAACACTGAAGCTTTCTTT. Translating it yields CASSLATGALNTEAFF.

The chain joins TRBV7-2 to TRBJ2-7; TRBD1 is a possible D gene (6 bases). CDR1 and CDR2 from the germline V gene are SGHTA and FQGNSA. V was clipped by 5 bases and J by 3 bases, with 17 bases between them. The CDR3 consists of 15 residues. The DNA of the CDR3 is TGTGCCAGCAGCCGTCAATCCGGGACAAACTACGAGCAGTACTTC. It encodes CASSRQSGTNYEQYF.

Of note for this clonotype: One junction end disagrees with the germline gene, perhaps due to a read error. CDR3 sequence: CASSLGERRLVF. Written as DNA, the CDR3 is TGTGCCAGCAGTTTGGGGGAGAGGCGCTTGGTCTTT. The chain links TRBV28 to TRBJ1-4, with D possibly TRBD1 on 5 matching bases. Germline assignment: CDR1 MDHEN and CDR2 SYDVKM. The CDR3 spans 12 residues. Full variable domain (remainder filled in from reference TRBV28 and TRBJ1-4): DVKVTQSSRYLVKRTGEKVFLECVQDMDHENMFWYRQDPGLGLRLIYFSYDVKMKEKGDIPEGYSVSREKKERFSLILESASTNQTSMYLCASSLGERRLVFGSGTQLSVL.

This clonotype came up a few times. This sequence joins TRBV20-1 and TRBJ2-3, with 11 bases fitting TRBD2. Germline V lookup: CDR1 DFQATT, CDR2 SNEGSKA (reference sequence). The CDR3 runs to 17 residues. The DNA for the CDR3 is TGCAGCGCCGCGGGACTAGCGGAGGGAGGCGGCACAGATACGCAGTATTTT. Its translation is CSAAGLAEGGGTDTQYF.

The chain joins TRBV29-1 to TRBJ2-1; maybe TRBD2 (5 bases). Trimming removed 7 bases at V and 3 bases at J, with 16 bases between. The CDR3 spans 14 residues. Germline CDR1 and CDR2: SQVTM and ANQGSEA. This CDR3 is CSADLLGLYNEQFF. CDR3 DNA: TGCAGCGCGGATCTTTTAGGACTCTACAATGAGCAGTTCTTC.

This clonotype turned up a few times. The chain joins TRBV29-1 to TRBJ2-3; 8 bases map to TRBD1. The CDR3 sequence is 12 residues long. Trimming cost V 8 bases and J 5 bases; bases outside gene matches: 6. The V gene's germline CDR1 is SQVTM and CDR2 ANQGSEA. In DNA, the CDR3 is TGCAGCTTACAGGGGGTGGGAGATACGCAGTATTTT. Translation: CSLQGVGDTQYF.

V gene TRBV5-1 combines with J gene TRBJ2-1; 15 nucleotides agree with TRBD2. The CDR3 loop spans 16 amino acids. The V gene's germline CDR1 is SGHRS and CDR2 YFSETQ. The junction had 7 bases not matched to a gene; V was cut back by 4 bases and J by 8 bases. CDR3 region: CASSPGLAGGPDEQFF. CDR3 DNA sequence: TGCGCCAGCAGCCCCGGACTAGCGGGAGGGCCTGATGAGCAGTTCTTC.

This clonotype was recorded at least ten times. The chain couples TRBV12-3 or TRBV12-4 to TRBJ2-5; tentatively, D is TRBD2 (5 bases). The CDR3 extends over 14 amino acids. Trimming left V 4 bases short and J 1 base short, with 10 bases between. This CDR3 is CASSWRAPQETQYF. In nucleotides, the CDR3 is TGTGCCAGCAGTTGGCGGGCCCCCCAAGAGACCCAGTACTTC.

This clonotype was counted between two and nine times. V gene TRBV14 combines with J gene TRBJ2-1; D ambiguous. V was trimmed by 2 bases and J by 14 bases, leaving 10 bases between them. The germline V gene has CDR1 SGHDN and CDR2 FVKESK. The CDR3 has 11 residues. As DNA, the CDR3 is TGTGCCAGCAGCCAATGGGGAAGAGAGTTCTTC. This translates into CASSQWGREFF.

CDR3 coding DNA: TGCGCCAGCAGCTTGAGTCCGGGACAGCACTCCTCCTATAATTCACCCCTCCACTTT. Protein: CASSLSPGQHSSYNSPLHF. The chain has TRBV5-1 and TRBJ1-6, with 7 nucleotides matching TRBD1. The CDR3 extends over 19 amino acids. Trimming took 1 base from V and 0 from J; bases not matched to a gene: 10. Germline CDR1 and CDR2: SGHRS and YFSETQ.

This sequence joins TRBV10-3 and TRBJ1-3; the D gene is possibly TRBD1 (5 bases). Per the germline V gene, CDR1 is ENHRY and CDR2 is SYGVKD. V was cut by 8 bases and J by 5 bases, with 7 bases left in between. CDR3 length: 11 amino acids. The chain's CDR3 is CAIGTRNTIYF. The CDR3 region has the DNA TGTGCCATCGGGACGAGAAACACCATATATTTT.

This clonotype was detected only a few times. V gene TRBV6-4 combines with J gene TRBJ2-1; D possibly corresponds to TRBD1 (8 bases). Trimming left V 11 bases short and J 12 bases short, with 26 bases between. This CDR3 is 14 amino acids long. Germline V lookup: CDR1 MRHNA, CDR2 SNTAGT. The CDR3 nucleotides read TGTGCCTCCCCGAGGCGACTAGCCAGGGGGCTGCAGTTCTTC. Protein: CASPRRLARGLQFF.

This chain connects TRBV6-1 to TRBJ1-3; TRBD1 aligns across 7 bases. Germline loops: CDR1 MNHNS, CDR2 SASEGT. The CDR3 sequence is 19 residues long. V trimming: 2 bases; J trimming: 0 bases; junction bases outside the gene matches: 13. DNA for the CDR3: TGTGCCAGCAGTGAACGAATACGGCAGGGGGTCCCCTCTGGAAACACCATATATTTT. Its translation: CASSERIRQGVPSGNTIYF.

The chain uses TRBV3-1 and TRBJ2-1; no reliable D call. Germline V gene sequence: CDR1 LGHDT, CDR2 YNNKEL (reference sequence). The V end was cut by 7 bases, the J end by 3 bases, with 13 bases between. The CDR3 loop spans 14 amino acids. The chain's CDR3 is CASTTKGLYNEQFF. DNA of the CDR3: TGTGCCAGCACCACTAAAGGCCTCTACAATGAGCAGTTCTTC.

There are a few counts of this clonotype. The V and J genes are TRBV4-1 and TRBJ2-1, with 8 bases fitting TRBD2. CDR3 length: 16 amino acids. J gave up 9 bases and V 2 bases, and 12 bases lay outside the gene matches. Per the germline V gene, CDR1 is MGHRA and CDR2 is YSYEKL. The DNA for the CDR3 is TGCGCCAGCAGCCAATTACTAGCGGTCAGGCCACCTGAGCAGTTCTTC. Protein product: CASSQLLAVRPPEQFF.

This rearrangement joins TRBV29-1 to TRBJ2-4, with D maybe TRBD2 (5 bases). CDR3 length: 15 residues. With 0 bases removed from V and 11 bases from J, the gap between germline ends came to 20 bases. Germline V CDR1 and CDR2: SQVTM, ANQGSEA. CDR3 nucleotides: TGCAGCGTTGAAGACAATTGGGTAGCGACTCCCTTTCAGTACTTC. It yields the protein CSVEDNWVATPFQYF. The full variable domain, in which reference TRBV29-1 and TRBJ2-4 provide the parts outside the CDR3, is SAVISQKPSRDICQRGTSLTIQCQVDSQVTMMFWYRQQPGQSLTLIATANQGSEATYESGFVIDKFPISRPNLTFSTLTVSNMSPEDSSIYLCSVEDNWVATPFQYFGAGTRLSVL.

The chain joins TRBV29-1 to TRBJ1-6; TRBD1 aligns across 8 bases. The CDR3 sequence is 13 residues long. The V segment lost 6 bases and the J segment 8 bases; nucleotides outside the gene matches: 6. Germline loops: CDR1 SQVTM, CDR2 ANQGSEA. CDR3 protein: CSVQGAGDSPLHF. The DNA for the CDR3 is TGCAGCGTCCAGGGGGCCGGTGATTCACCCCTCCACTTT.

The chain recombines TRBV30 with TRBJ1-5, with D unresolved. Germline V gene data show CDR1 as GTSNPN and CDR2 as SVGIG (reference sequence). This CDR3 comprises 13 residues. The V end was cut by 4 bases, the J end by 3 bases, with 10 bases between. The chain's CDR3 is CAWTQANNQPQHF. The CDR3 DNA follows: TGTGCCTGGACCCAGGCCAACAATCAGCCCCAGCATTTT.

The gene calls are TRBV7-2 and TRBJ2-1; 9 positions agree with TRBD1. Trimming cost V 2 bases and J 14 bases; bases outside gene matches: 7. This CDR3 region has 13 residues. Germline V gives CDR1 SGHTA, CDR2 FQGNSA. The CDR3 loop is CASSLIQGAYKFF. Written as DNA, the CDR3 is TGTGCCAGCAGCTTAATACAGGGGGCGTACAAGTTCTTC.

CDR3 bases: TGTGCCAGCAGCTTAACGACGGCGGGAGGGAACAATGAGCAGTTCTTC. Its translation: CASSLTTAGGNNEQFF. V gene TRBV7-3 combines with J gene TRBJ2-1; 9 bases agree with TRBD2. Trimming at V came to 0 bases and at J to 5 bases, leaving 5 bases not matched to a gene. This CDR3 has 16 amino acids. The germline V gene encodes CDR1 SGHTA and CDR2 FQGTGA. Supplemented by reference TRBV7-3 and TRBJ2-1, the full variable domain reads GAGVSQTPSNKVTEKGKYVELRCDPISGHTALYWYRQSLGQGPEFLIYFQGTGAADDSGLPNDRFFAVRPEGSVSTLKIQRTERGDSAVYLCASSLTTAGGNNEQFFGPGTRLTVL.

This clonotype was found a few times. The chain is built from TRBV12-1 and TRBJ1-2; the table gives TRBD1 as D, unverified against the DNA. TRBV12-1 is a pseudogene. This CDR3 comprises 18 residues. The chain's CDR3 is CARNNDRGNLSANYGYTF. The CDR3 DNA follows: TGTGCCAGAAATAACGACAGGGGGAATTTGTCTGCCAACTATGGCTACACCTTC.